Following are 8 T cell receptor beta chains from one sample sequenced in a study of blood T cells in healthy people across ages. Alongside a J-beta primer mix, a sample-barcoded 5' primer served in a second PCR lasting about 7 to 12 cycles. TCRdb re-derived calls from the 5' RACE reads in MiXCR, one entry per CDR3 protein. This table holds roughly 1,500,000 distinct CDR3 sequences, around 39% found once. Sequencing was carried out using blood. The receptors come from a woman aged 18-29 years in good health.

Details on this clonotype: A much larger clone lies one base from this, so it may be a read error. The rearrangement uses TRBV27 and TRBJ2-5; 7 bases agree with TRBD1. Germline CDR1 reads MNHEY; CDR2 reads SMNVEV (reference sequence). The CDR3 runs to 16 residues. The trim removed 2 bases at V and 11 bases at J, leaving 17 bases unmatched. The CDR3 spells CASSLEGAGYPNEQYF. For the CDR3, the DNA is TGTGCCAGCAGTTTAGAGGGGGCTGGTTATCCCAATGAGCAGTACTTC.

As for this clonotype: A read error may produce the germline difference seen at one junction end. V is TRBV7-7 and J is TRBJ2-5, with no clear D. There are 13 residues in the CDR3. Germline CDR1 and CDR2: SSHAT and FNYEAQ (reference sequence). The CDR3 protein is CASSLSHYNEQYF. The CDR3 DNA reads as TGTGCTAGCAGCTTAAGTCACTACAATGAGCAGTACTTC.

The chain has TRBV12-3 or TRBV12-4 and TRBJ1-1, with 10 bases matching TRBD1. Trimming took 6 bases from V and 3 from J; bases not matched to a gene: 4. The CDR3 runs 14 residues. This chain's CDR3 is CASRGTGVDTEAFF. Here the CDR3 DNA reads TGTGCCAGCAGAGGGACAGGGGTTGACACTGAAGCTTTCTTT.

The gene calls are TRBV25-1 and TRBJ2-1; D not certain. The CDR3 is made up of 15 amino acids. With 1 base removed from V and 0 bases from J, the gap between germline ends came to 7 bases. In germline, CDR1 is MGHDK, CDR2 SYGVNS. The CDR3, as DNA: TGTGCCAGCAGTGAATGGAAAGGCTCCTACAATGAGCAGTTCTTC. As protein: CASSEWKGSYNEQFF. Combining the CDR3 with reference TRBV25-1 and TRBJ2-1 gives the whole variable domain EADIYQTPRYLVIGTGKKITLECSQTMGHDKMYWYQQDPGMELHLIHYSYGVNSTEKGDLSSESTVSRIRTEHFPLTLESARPSHTSQYLCASSEWKGSYNEQFFGPGTRLTVL.

This clonotype came up once. The chain couples TRBV28 to TRBJ2-3, with D tentatively TRBD2 (5 bases). The V and J ends lost 2 bases and 2 bases respectively, with 14 bases between them. Germline CDR1 and CDR2: MDHEN and SYDVKM. This CDR3 comprises 16 residues. CDR3 sequence reads: CASSLTARVVTDTQYF. The CDR3 nucleotides are TGTGCCAGCAGTTTAACAGCGAGGGTGGTCACAGATACGCAGTATTTT.

This sequence joins TRBV14 and TRBJ1-2; D perhaps matches TRBD1 (6 bases). Germline lookup yields CDR1 SGHDN and CDR2 FVKESK. V lost 11 bases, J lost 4 bases, and 17 bases lay in between. CDR3 length: 13 residues. CDR3 protein: CASRGGGVYGYTF. The CDR3 nucleotides read TGTGCCTCTAGAGGGGGGGGCGTCTATGGCTACACCTTC.

The rearrangement uses TRBV20-1 and TRBJ2-5; 13 nucleotides align to TRBD2. The V gene's germline CDR1 is DFQATT and CDR2 SNEGSKA (reference sequence). Trimming took 5 bases from V and 4 from J; bases not matched to a gene: 10. This CDR3 is 16 amino acids long. The DNA of the CDR3 is TGCAGTGCTCTCTGGACTAGCGGGGGTTTCGGAGAGACCCAGTACTTC. Translation: CSALWTSGGFGETQYF.

This clonotype was detected only a few times. The rearrangement joins TRBV5-1 to TRBJ2-1; TRBD2 matches at 7 bases. The CDR3 sequence is 16 residues long. The germline V gene encodes CDR1 SGHRS and CDR2 YFSETQ. Trimming at V came to 2 bases and at J to 4 bases, leaving 9 bases not matched to a gene. CDR3 sequence (DNA): TGCGCCAGCAGCTTTGAGCGGGACCCATCTTACAATGAGCAGTTCTTC. Residues: CASSFERDPSYNEQFF.